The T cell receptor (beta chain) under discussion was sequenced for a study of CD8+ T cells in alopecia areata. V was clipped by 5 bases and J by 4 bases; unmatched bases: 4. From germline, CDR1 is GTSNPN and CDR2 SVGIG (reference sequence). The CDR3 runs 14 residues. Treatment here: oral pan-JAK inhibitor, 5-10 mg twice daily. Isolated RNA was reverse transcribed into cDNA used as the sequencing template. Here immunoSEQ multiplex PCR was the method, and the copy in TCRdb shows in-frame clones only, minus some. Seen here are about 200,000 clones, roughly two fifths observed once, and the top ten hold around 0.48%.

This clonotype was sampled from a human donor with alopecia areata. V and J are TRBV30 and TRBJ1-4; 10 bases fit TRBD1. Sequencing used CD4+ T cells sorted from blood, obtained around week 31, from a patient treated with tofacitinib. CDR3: CAWARDRGNEKLFF. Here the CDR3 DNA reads TGTGCCTGGGCTAGGGACAGGGGTAATGAAAAACTGTTTTTT.